The 3 T cell receptor beta chains presented below share a single source sample, sequenced in a study of regulatory T cells in long-lasting Graves disease. Regarding time point: newly diagnosed GD, antithyroid drugs for less than 3 months. Making the TCR library involved RNA that had been extracted from PBMCs. The authors built TCR beta libraries using iRepertoire HTBI primers and Arm-PCR of CDR3 regions. MiXCR was run by TCRdb on the multiplex PCR reads, yielding one entry per CDR3 protein. The profile shows roughly 610,000 distinct CDR3 sequences, 15% to 20% of them singletons. These data were likewise used in another study, on T cells in Graves' hyperthyroidism and ophthalmopathy.

Sequencing used peripheral blood mononuclear cells (PBMCs), obtained at new diagnosis, from a patient treated with antithyroid drugs. The source of these receptors is a young man with Graves disease.

This clonotype was counted between two and nine times. The rearrangement links TRBV20-1 to TRBJ2-1, with D perhaps TRBD2 (5 bases). Germline loops: CDR1 DFQATT, CDR2 SNEGSKA (reference sequence). Trimming cost V 4 bases and J 4 bases, with 20 bases left between them. CDR3 size: 16 residues. The CDR3 loop reads CSANTGPRLLYNEQFF. CDR3 DNA sequence: TGCAGTGCTAATACCGGGCCCAGACTATTATACAATGAGCAGTTCTTC.

This clonotype was counted only a few times. V gene TRBV10-3 combines with J gene TRBJ2-7; weak D call: TRBD1 (6 bases). Per germline, CDR1 ENHRY and CDR2 SYGVKD. The V end was cut by 4 bases, the J end by 3 bases, with 19 bases between. The CDR3 totals 16 residues. The CDR3 loop reads CAISAPGQGGLYEQYF. The CDR3 nucleotides are TGTGCCATCAGTGCACCGGGACAAGGGGGTCTCTACGAGCAGTACTTC.

This clonotype was picked up many times. The rearrangement joins TRBV12-3 or TRBV12-4 to TRBJ1-3; 7 nucleotides align to TRBD1. The CDR3 is made up of 13 amino acids. V trimming: 6 bases; J trimming: 2 bases; junction bases outside the gene matches: 1. This chain's CDR3 is CASRTGTGNTIYF. In DNA, the CDR3 is TGTGCCAGCAGGACAGGGACTGGAAACACCATATATTTT.